This TCR beta chain was documented in a study of regulatory T cells in long-lasting Graves disease. The wider study: Patients with new Graves' disease had used antithyroid drugs below 3 months. Study findings and constraints: Segments TRBV28, TRBJ1-2 and TRBJ2-5 showed preferential usage in persistent disease. Newly diagnosed Graves' patients exceeded persistent ones in TCR diversity.

The trim removed 2 bases at V and 2 bases at J, leaving 6 bases unmatched. The length of the CDR3 is 17 residues. CDR1 and CDR2 (germline): MNHEY, SVGEGT. This clonotype was recorded at least ten times. No antigen is known for it. Through Arm-PCR of CDR3 regions and iRepertoire HTBI primers, TCR beta libraries were built. TCRdb re-called the multiplex PCR reads with MiXCR, one entry per CDR3 protein. The sample includes about 540,000 distinct CDR3 sequences, roughly 13% of them seen just once. The sample's time point: newly diagnosed GD, antithyroid drugs for less than 3 months. Making the TCR library involved RNA that had been extracted from PBMCs. Separately, the same data were catalogued under a study of T cells in Graves' hyperthyroidism and ophthalmopathy. That work contributes: Separation of ophthalmopathy from stable hyperthyroidism was achieved by a 13 V-J model.

The material was peripheral blood mononuclear cells (PBMCs), obtained at new diagnosis, from a patient treated with antithyroid drugs. The receptor's source is a man aged 25-45 years with Graves disease. The chain combines TRBV6-2 or TRBV6-3 with TRBJ2-1, with 10 bases lining up with TRBD2. In DNA form, the CDR3 reads TGTGCCAGCAGTTACCTAGCGGGAGACGTCCCCTACAATGAGCAGTTCTTC. Amino acids: CASSYLAGDVPYNEQFF.